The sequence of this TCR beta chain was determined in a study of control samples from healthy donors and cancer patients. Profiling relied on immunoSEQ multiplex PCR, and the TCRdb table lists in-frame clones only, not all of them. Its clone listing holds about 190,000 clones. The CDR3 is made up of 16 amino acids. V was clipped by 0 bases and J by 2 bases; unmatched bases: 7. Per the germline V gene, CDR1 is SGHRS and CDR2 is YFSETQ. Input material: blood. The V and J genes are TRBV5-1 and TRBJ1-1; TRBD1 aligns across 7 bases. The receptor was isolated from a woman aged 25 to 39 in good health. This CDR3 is CASSLGPTGSNTEAFF. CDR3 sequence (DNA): TGCGCCAGCAGCTTGGGACCGACAGGGTCAAACACTGAAGCTTTCTTT.